This T cell receptor (beta chain) emerged from a study of shared clonotypes between healthy human individuals. Study summary: Donors were a couple of women and a few men aged 18 to 49. Donors had three CD4 naive, three CD4 memory, two CD8 naive and one CD8 memory plate apiece.

The CDR3 is made up of 14 amino acids. The V end lost 2 bases, the J end lost 7 bases, and 12 bases lay between the germline ends. Germline loops: CDR1 MNHEY, CDR2 SVGAGI. Sequencing used immunoSEQ multiplex PCR; TCRdb keeps in-frame clones, though not all of them. Counted here are 1,500,000 or so clones, just under 99% occurring once; the ten biggest clones make up approximately 0.4%. This receptor was taken from a man aged 25-45 years in good health. This chain links TRBV6-5 with TRBJ1-3; D uncertain. Sequences were obtained from naive CD4+ T cells sorted from blood. Indicated subset: CD45RA+ positively selected. This CDR3 is CASSYGPASNTIYF. CDR3 DNA sequence: TGTGCCAGCAGTTACGGGCCGGCGTCGAACACCATATATTTT.